Sequencing of this TCR beta chain was carried out in a study of Graves' ophthalmopathy and Graves' hyperthyroidism. Study information: There was a collection of peripheral blood at initial diagnosis, before any treatment. Study outcomes and limitations: For predicting ophthalmopathy progression, the model had around 64% sensitivity and nearly 75% specificity.

Trimming removed 4 bases at V and 0 bases at J, with 13 bases between. The CDR3 covers 16 residues. The germline V gene encodes CDR1 LGHNA and CDR2 YNFKEQ. Other autoimmune diseases, uncontrolled infections, pregnancy or lactation led to the exclusion of patients. This clonotype was detected ten times or more. Its matching antigen is unknown. RNA transcripts provided the template for amplifying TCR beta CDR3 regions. The library came from an HTBI-primed first-round RT-PCR and a second-round multiplex PCR. One entry per CDR3 protein results from TCRdb running MiXCR on the multiplex PCR reads. The sample carries under 250,000 distinct CDR3 sequences, about 32% recorded once.

The clonotype was recovered from a man between 50 and 59 years old with Graves' ophthalmopathy. Sequenced sample: peripheral blood. The rearrangement uses TRBV4-2 and TRBJ2-4, with D uncertain. The CDR3 nucleotides read TGTGCCAGCAGCCTGTCGGGTAGGCTAGCCAAAAACATTCAGTACTTC. Protein sequence: CASSLSGRLAKNIQYF.